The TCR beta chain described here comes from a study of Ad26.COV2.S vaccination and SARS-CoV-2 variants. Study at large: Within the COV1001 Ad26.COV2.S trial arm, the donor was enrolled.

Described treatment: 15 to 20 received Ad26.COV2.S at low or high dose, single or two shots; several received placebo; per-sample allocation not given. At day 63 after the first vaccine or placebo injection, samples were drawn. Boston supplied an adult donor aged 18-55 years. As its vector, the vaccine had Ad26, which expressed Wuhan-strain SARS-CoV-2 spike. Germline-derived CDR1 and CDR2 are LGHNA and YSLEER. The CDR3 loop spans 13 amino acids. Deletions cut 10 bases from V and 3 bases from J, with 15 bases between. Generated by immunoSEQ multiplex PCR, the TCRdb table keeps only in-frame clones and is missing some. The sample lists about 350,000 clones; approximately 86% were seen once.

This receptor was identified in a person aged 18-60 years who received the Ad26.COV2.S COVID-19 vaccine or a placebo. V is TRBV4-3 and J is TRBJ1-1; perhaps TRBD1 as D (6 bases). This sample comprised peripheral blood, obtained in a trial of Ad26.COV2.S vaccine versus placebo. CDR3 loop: CATRQAEDTEAFF. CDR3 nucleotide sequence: TGCGCCACCCGACAGGCTGAGGACACTGAAGCTTTCTTT.